This T cell receptor (beta chain) was sequenced for a study of regulatory T cells in long-lasting Graves disease. Across the whole study: Patients with new Graves' disease had used antithyroid drugs below 3 months.

There are 12 residues in the CDR3. From germline, CDR1 is LNHNV and CDR2 YYDKDF (reference sequence). V dropped 2 bases and J dropped 6 bases, with 8 bases sitting between them. The time point denotes: newly diagnosed GD, antithyroid drugs for less than 3 months. Isolated PBMC RNA provided the starting material for the TCR library. CDR3 regions were amplified by Arm-PCR using iRepertoire HTBI primers to build TCR beta libraries. TCRdb recomputed calls from the multiplex PCR reads with MiXCR, one row per CDR3 protein. The sample shows 540,000 or so distinct CDR3 sequences, about 13% of them seen only once. This clonotype was seen repeatedly, ten times or more. The data were also submitted as part of a second study, on T cells in Graves' hyperthyroidism and ophthalmopathy. That work states: HTBI primers were the set used in a first-round RT-PCR of the TCR CDR3.

The TCR was taken from a man aged 25-45 years with Graves disease. The rearrangement links TRBV15 to TRBJ2-7; D uncertain. Source: peripheral blood mononuclear cells (PBMCs), taken at new diagnosis, from a patient treated with antithyroid drugs. CDR3: CATSRSRAEQYF. CDR3 coding DNA: TGTGCCACCAGCAGATCCCGAGCCGAGCAGTACTTC.